This T cell receptor (beta chain) was sequenced for a study of T cells expressing NK-cell markers. Study observations and caveats: Four of the donors also had these clonotypes leading their CD3+CD56-NKG2C+ fraction.

CDR3 length: 19 amino acids. Germline V CDR1 and CDR2: SGHAT, FQNNGV. As regards this clonotype: Its target is not known.

Following a re-call of the 5' RACE reads, TCRdb has one entry per CDR3 protein and lacks DNA. The specimen's table records some 190,000 distinct CDR3 sequences. This clonotype was sampled from a man aged 18-70 years in good health. The chain joins TRBV11-2 to TRBJ2-5; TCRdb indicates TRBD2, and absent DNA this call remains unverified. Sequenced sample: blood T cells: a sorted CD56 or NKG2C T cell subset, CD4+ or CD8+ T cells, or bulk PBMC T cells (not recorded which). CDR3 region: CASSLDPSKRAGGQETQYF.